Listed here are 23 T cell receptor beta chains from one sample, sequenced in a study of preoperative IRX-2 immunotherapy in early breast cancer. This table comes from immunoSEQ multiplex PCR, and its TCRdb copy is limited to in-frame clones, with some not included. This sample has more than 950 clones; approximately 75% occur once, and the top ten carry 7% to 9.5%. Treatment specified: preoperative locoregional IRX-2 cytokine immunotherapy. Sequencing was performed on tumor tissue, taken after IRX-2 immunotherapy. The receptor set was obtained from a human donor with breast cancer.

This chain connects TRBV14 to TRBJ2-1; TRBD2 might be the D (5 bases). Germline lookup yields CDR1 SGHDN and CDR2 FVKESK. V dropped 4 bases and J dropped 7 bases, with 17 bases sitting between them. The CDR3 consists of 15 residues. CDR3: CASSPSGGGTNEQFF. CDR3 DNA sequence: TGTGCCAGCAGCCCCTCAGGCGGAGGTACGAATGAGCAGTTCTTC.

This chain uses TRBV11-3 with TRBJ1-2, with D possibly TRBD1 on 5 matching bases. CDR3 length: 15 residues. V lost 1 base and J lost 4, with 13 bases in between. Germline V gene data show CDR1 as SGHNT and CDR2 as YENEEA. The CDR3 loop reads CASSLGRAGGYGYTF. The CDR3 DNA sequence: TGTGCCAGCAGCTTAGGGAGGGCGGGGGGCTATGGCTACACCTTC. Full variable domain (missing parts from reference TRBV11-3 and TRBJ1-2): EAGVVQSPRYKIIEKKQPVAFWCNPISGHNTLYWYLQNLGQGPELLIRYENEEAVDDSQLPKDRFSAERLKGVDSTLKIQPAELGDSAVYLCASSLGRAGGYGYTFGSGTRLTVV.

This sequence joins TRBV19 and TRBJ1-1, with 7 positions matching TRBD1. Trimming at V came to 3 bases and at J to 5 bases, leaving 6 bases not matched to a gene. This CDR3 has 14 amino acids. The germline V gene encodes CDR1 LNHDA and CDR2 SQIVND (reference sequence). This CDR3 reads CASSIGQGGTEAFF. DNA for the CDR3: TGTGCCAGTAGTATCGGCCAGGGGGGGACTGAAGCTTTCTTT.

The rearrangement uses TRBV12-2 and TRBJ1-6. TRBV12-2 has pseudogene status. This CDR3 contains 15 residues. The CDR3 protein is CASRLGRDCNSPLHF. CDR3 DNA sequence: TGTGCAAGTCGCTTGGGTAGGGACTGTAATTCACCCCTCCACTTT.

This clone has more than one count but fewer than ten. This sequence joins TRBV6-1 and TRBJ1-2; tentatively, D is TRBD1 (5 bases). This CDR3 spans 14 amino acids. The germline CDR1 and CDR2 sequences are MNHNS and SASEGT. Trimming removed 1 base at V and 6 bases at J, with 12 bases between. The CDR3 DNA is TGTGCCAGCAGTGAAGGGCAAGGGGTGGATGGCTACACCTTC. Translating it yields CASSEGQGVDGYTF.

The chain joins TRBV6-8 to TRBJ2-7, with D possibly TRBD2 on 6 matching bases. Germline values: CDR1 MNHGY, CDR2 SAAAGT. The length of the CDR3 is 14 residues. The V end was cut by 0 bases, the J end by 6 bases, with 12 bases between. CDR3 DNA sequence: TGTGCCAGCAGTTACTCGGGAGGCTGGGCCGAGCAGTACTTC. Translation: CASSYSGGWAEQYF.

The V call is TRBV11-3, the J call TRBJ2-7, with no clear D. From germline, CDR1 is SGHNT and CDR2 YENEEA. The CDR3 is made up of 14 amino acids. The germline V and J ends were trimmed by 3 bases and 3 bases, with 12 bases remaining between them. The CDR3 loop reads CASSLAVLSYEQYF. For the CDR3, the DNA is TGTGCCAGCAGCTTGGCAGTTCTTAGCTACGAGCAGTACTTC.

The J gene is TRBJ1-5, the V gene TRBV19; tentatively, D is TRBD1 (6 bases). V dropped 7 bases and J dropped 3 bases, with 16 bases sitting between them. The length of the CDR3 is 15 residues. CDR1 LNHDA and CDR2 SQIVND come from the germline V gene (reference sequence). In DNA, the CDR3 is TGTGCCAGTAATAGAGGACAGTACCCCAATCAGCCCCAGCATTTT. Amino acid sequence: CASNRGQYPNQPQHF.

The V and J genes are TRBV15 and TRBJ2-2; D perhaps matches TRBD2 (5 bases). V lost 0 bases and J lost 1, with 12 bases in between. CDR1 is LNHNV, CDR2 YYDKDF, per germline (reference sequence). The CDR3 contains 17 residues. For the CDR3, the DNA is TGTGCCACCAGCAGAGATTTGGGAGCAGGGAACACCGGGGAGCTGTTTTTT. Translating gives CATSRDLGAGNTGELFF. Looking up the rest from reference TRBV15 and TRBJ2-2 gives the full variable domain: DAMVIQNPRYQVTQFGKPVTLSCSQTLNHNVMYWYQQKSSQAPKLLFHYYDKDFNNEADTPDNFQSRRPNTSFCFLDIRSPGLGDTAMYLCATSRDLGAGNTGELFFGEGSRLTVL.

The CDR3, as DNA: TGTGCCAGCAGCTTGGCCGGGGCCATATCTGGCGCTTTCTTT. Protein sequence: CASSLAGAISGAFF. This sequence joins TRBV11-3 and TRBJ1-1; D is perhaps TRBD1 (5 bases). The CDR3 loop spans 14 amino acids. The V end was cut by 3 bases, the J end by 11 bases, with 19 bases between. Germline-derived CDR1 and CDR2 are SGHNT and YENEEA. The full variable domain, in which reference TRBV11-3 and TRBJ1-1 provide the parts outside the CDR3, is EAGVVQSPRYKIIEKKQPVAFWCNPISGHNTLYWYLQNLGQGPELLIRYENEEAVDDSQLPKDRFSAERLKGVDSTLKIQPAELGDSAVYLCASSLAGAISGAFFGQGTRLTVV.

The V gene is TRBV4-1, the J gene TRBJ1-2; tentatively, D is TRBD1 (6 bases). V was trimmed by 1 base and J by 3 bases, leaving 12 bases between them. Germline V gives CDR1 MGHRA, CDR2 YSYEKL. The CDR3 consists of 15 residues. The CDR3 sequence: CASSQVNGQHYGYTF. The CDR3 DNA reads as TGCGCCAGCAGCCAAGTAAACGGACAGCACTATGGCTACACCTTC.

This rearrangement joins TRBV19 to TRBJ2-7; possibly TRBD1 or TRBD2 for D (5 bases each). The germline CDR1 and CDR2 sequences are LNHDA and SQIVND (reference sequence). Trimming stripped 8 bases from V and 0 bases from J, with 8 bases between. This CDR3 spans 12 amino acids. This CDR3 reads CASGTGSYEQYF. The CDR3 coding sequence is TGTGCCAGTGGGACGGGCTCCTACGAGCAGTACTTC.

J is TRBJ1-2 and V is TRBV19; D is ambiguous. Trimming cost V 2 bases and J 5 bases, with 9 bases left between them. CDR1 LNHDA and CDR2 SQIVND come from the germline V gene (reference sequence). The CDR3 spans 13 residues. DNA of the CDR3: TGTGCCAGTAGTATACTGGATAGGTATGGCTACACCTTC. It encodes CASSILDRYGYTF.

The CDR3 spells CASTPGGLAGVHSYNEQFF. The CDR3 DNA reads TGCGCCAGCACCCCAGGGGGGCTAGCGGGAGTCCATTCCTACAATGAGCAGTTCTTC. V and J are TRBV10-2 and TRBJ2-1; 10 nucleotides line up with TRBD2. The CDR3 loop spans 19 amino acids. Trimming at V came to 7 bases and at J to 1 base, leaving 16 bases not matched to a gene. CDR1 and CDR2 (germline): WSHSY, SAAADI.

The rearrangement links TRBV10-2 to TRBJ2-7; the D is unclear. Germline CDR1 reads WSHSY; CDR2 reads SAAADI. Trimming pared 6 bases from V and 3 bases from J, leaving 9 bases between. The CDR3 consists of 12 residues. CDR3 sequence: CASRGLLYEQYF. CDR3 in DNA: TGCGCCAGCAGGGGCTTGCTCTACGAGCAGTACTTC.

In DNA, the CDR3 is TGTGCCAGCAGCTTGGCGGGGAGACAGGGGGCTAGAGAGACCCAGTACTTC. It is translated as CASSLAGRQGARETQYF. V and J are TRBV11-3 and TRBJ2-5; 10 bases line up with TRBD1. Germline values: CDR1 SGHNT, CDR2 YENEEA. The junction had 11 bases not matched to a gene; V was cut back by 3 bases and J by 4 bases. The CDR3 length is 17 residues.

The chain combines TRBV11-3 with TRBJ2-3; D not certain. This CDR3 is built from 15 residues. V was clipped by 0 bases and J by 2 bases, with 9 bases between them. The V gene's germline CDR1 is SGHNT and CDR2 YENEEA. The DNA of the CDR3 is TGTGCCAGCAGCTTAGAGGGCGGAACCACAGATACGCAGTATTTT. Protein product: CASSLEGGTTDTQYF.

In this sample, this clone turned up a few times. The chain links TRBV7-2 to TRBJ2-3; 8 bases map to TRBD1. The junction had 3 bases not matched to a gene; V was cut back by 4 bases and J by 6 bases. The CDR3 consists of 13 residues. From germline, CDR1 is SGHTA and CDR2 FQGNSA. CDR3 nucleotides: TGTGCCAGCAGCTCTACAGGGGGGGATACGCAGTATTTT. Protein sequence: CASSSTGGDTQYF.

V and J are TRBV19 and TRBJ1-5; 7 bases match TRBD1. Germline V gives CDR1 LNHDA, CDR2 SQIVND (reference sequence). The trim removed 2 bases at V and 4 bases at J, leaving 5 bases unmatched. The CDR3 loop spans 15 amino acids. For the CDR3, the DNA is TGTGCCAGTAGTATATGGCAGGGGGAGAATCAGCCCCAGCATTTT. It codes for CASSIWQGENQPQHF.

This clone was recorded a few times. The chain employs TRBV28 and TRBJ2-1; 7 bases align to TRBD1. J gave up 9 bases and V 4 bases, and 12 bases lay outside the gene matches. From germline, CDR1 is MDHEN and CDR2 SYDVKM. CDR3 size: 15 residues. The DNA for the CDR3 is TGTGCCAGCAGTTCGTTACAGGGGTTAGCATTTGAGCAGTTCTTC. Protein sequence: CASSSLQGLAFEQFF.

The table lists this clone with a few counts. The CDR3 nucleotides are TGTGCCAGTAGTGGGACTGTCAGGTCCCAGCATTTT. Translated, it gives CASSGTVRSQHF. The chain carries TRBV19 and TRBJ1-5; possible D gene TRBD1, 5 bases. This CDR3 contains 12 residues. V lost 5 bases and J 11 bases, leaving 13 bases between the germline ends. In germline, CDR1 is LNHDA, CDR2 SQIVND (reference sequence).

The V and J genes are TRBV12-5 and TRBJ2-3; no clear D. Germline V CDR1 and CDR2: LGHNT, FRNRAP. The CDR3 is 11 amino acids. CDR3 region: CASNTQDTQYF. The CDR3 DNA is TGTGCCAGCAACACCCAAGATACGCAGTATTTT.

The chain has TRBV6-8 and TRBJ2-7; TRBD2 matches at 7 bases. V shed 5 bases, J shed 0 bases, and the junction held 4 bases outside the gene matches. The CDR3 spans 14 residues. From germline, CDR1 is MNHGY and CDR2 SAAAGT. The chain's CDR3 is CASSRDYYSYEQYF. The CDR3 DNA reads TGTGCCAGCAGTAGGGACTACTACTCCTACGAGCAGTACTTC.